This passage covers 14 T cell receptor beta chains from one sample sequenced in a study of neurological immune-mediated disorders. Via MiXCR, TCRdb re-called the 5' RACE reads, giving one row per CDR3 protein. The table records around 130,000 distinct CDR3 sequences, about 3.2% of them present only once. The specimen sequenced was PBMCs. The source is a woman aged 25-40 years with multiple sclerosis.

This clonotype was picked up many times. V is TRBV12-3 or TRBV12-4 and J is TRBJ2-5; perhaps TRBD2 as D (6 bases). The CDR3 is 14 residues long. Trimming shortened V by 5 bases and J by 5 bases, and 15 bases separated the two germline ends. DNA of the CDR3: TGTGCCAGCAGTCCGAACCGGGACTCGGAGACCCAGTACTTC. Its translation is CASSPNRDSETQYF.

This clonotype appeared many times. The gene calls are TRBV9 and TRBJ2-1; 7 bases map to TRBD2. CDR1 is SGDLS, CDR2 YYNGEE, per germline. V gave up 1 base and J gave up 0 bases; unmatched junction bases: 16. The CDR3 runs to 20 residues. The DNA for the CDR3 is TGTGCCAGCAGCGTACGGGTAGGGCTAGCGGACCCGAGCTCCTACAATGAGCAGTTCTTC. It yields the protein CASSVRVGLADPSSYNEQFF.

This clonotype was recorded at least ten times. This chain links TRBV4-1 with TRBJ2-2; 7 bases map to TRBD1. The CDR3 length is 14 residues. V lost 0 bases and J lost 6; bases outside the gene matches: 1. The V gene's germline CDR1 is MGHRA and CDR2 YSYEKL. CDR3 bases: TGCGCCAGCAGCCAAGACAGGGGGTCCGGGGAGCTGTTTTTT. It is translated as CASSQDRGSGELFF.

This clonotype showed up many times. The chain has TRBV5-6 and TRBJ2-1; TRBD1 matches 8 bases. The CDR3 extends over 16 amino acids. V was pared by 7 bases and J by 5 bases, with 14 bases of the junction left unmatched. Germline V gives CDR1 SGHDT, CDR2 YYEEEE. The CDR3 DNA is TGTGCCAGCCAATCCGAATTTCACAGGGGGAACAATGAGCAGTTCTTC. Protein sequence: CASQSEFHRGNNEQFF.

This clonotype was observed at least ten times. J is TRBJ2-7 and V is TRBV6-5; maybe TRBD2 (5 bases). CDR3 length: 13 residues. Germline-derived CDR1 and CDR2 are MNHEY and SVGAGI. The ends were cut back, 6 bases at V and 7 bases at J, with 16 bases in the middle. The CDR3 DNA sequence: TGTGCCAGCAGGAAAAGGACTCAAGGGGAGCAGTACTTC. It is translated as CASRKRTQGEQYF.

The rearrangement links TRBV6-5 to TRBJ1-2; 9 nucleotides align to TRBD1. J gave up 8 bases and V 5 bases, and 6 bases lay outside the gene matches. CDR1 and CDR2 (germline): MNHEY, SVGAGI. The CDR3 covers 13 residues. Here the CDR3 reads CASSGTGGVGYTF. DNA for the CDR3: TGTGCCAGCAGTGGCACAGGGGGCGTCGGCTACACCTTC.

This clonotype appeared many times. The V call is TRBV12-3 or TRBV12-4, the J call TRBJ2-3; D is unclear. The CDR3 consists of 14 residues. Deletions cut 5 bases from V and 5 bases from J, with 14 bases between. CDR3 loop: CASSPPVGLDTQYF. The DNA of the CDR3 is TGTGCCAGCAGTCCCCCGGTGGGGTTAGATACGCAGTATTTT.

In the case of this clonotype: Relative to the germline gene, one junction end is altered; a read error may explain this. The V and J genes are TRBV5-6 and TRBJ1-5, with D hard to call. This CDR3 spans 13 amino acids. Germline values: CDR1 SGHDT, CDR2 YYEEEE. The CDR3 loop reads CASSLVGDKTQNF. The CDR3 DNA sequence: TGTGCCAGCAGCTTGGTAGGAGATAAGACCCAGAATTTT.

This clonotype was found many times. The rearrangement links TRBV12-3 or TRBV12-4 to TRBJ2-2; 7 positions agree with TRBD1. Unmatched junction bases numbered 5, after V lost 2 bases and J lost 5 bases. CDR3 length: 15 amino acids. The CDR3 is CASSLSPQGTGELFF. CDR3 DNA sequence: TGTGCCAGCAGTTTAAGTCCACAGGGGACCGGGGAGCTGTTTTTT.

This clonotype was picked up many times. The chain couples TRBV10-3 to TRBJ2-7, with D possibly being TRBD1 (6 bases). Trimming removed 9 bases at V and 2 bases at J, with 11 bases between. This CDR3 has 12 residues. Germline lookup yields CDR1 ENHRY and CDR2 SYGVKD. CDR3 in amino acids: CAIGAGAYEQYF. The DNA for the CDR3 is TGTGCCATTGGGGCAGGGGCCTACGAGCAGTACTTC.

There are many counts of this clonotype. This chain connects TRBV4-3 to TRBJ2-7, with D possibly TRBD2 on 5 matching bases. Germline V gene data show CDR1 as LGHNA and CDR2 as YSLEER. This CDR3 comprises 13 residues. Trimming took 0 bases from V and 5 from J, leaving 8 bases between them. This chain's CDR3 is CASSQDSRDEQYF. CDR3 coding DNA: TGCGCCAGCAGCCAAGATTCGCGGGACGAGCAGTACTTC.

The table lists this clonotype with many counts. The chain links TRBV27 to TRBJ2-3, with 12 bases matching TRBD2. The CDR3 is 17 residues long. Trimming took 2 bases from V and 4 from J; bases not matched to a gene: 7. Germline V lookup: CDR1 MNHEY, CDR2 SMNVEV (reference sequence). The CDR3 bases are TGTGCCAGCAGTTTAACGTTGCTAGCGGGGGGGCCAGATACGCAGTATTTT. Translating gives CASSLTLLAGGPDTQYF.

This clonotype was observed at least ten times. The chain uses TRBV5-1 and TRBJ2-7; 7 bases map to TRBD2. Germline CDR1 SGHRS, CDR2 YFSETQ. The CDR3 totals 14 residues. The ends lost 3 bases at V and 4 bases at J; junction bases unmatched: 7. The chain's CDR3 is CASSSLRESYEQYF. CDR3 coding DNA: TGCGCCAGCAGCTCTTTGCGGGAGTCTTACGAGCAGTACTTC.

Ten or more counts support this clonotype. The chain is built from TRBV2 and TRBJ2-1; tentative D call: TRBD2 (5 bases). CDR3 length equals 13 residues. V lost 4 bases and J lost 3, with 7 bases in between. Looked up from germline, CDR1 is SNHLY and CDR2 is FYNNEI. The DNA for the CDR3 is TGTGCCAGCAGTGTGCGGGTCTACAATGAGCAGTTCTTC. Protein: CASSVRVYNEQFF. Full variable domain (remainder filled in from reference TRBV2 and TRBJ2-1): EPEVTQTPSHQVTQMGQEVILRCVPISNHLYFYWYRQILGQKVEFLVSFYNNEISEKSEIFDDQFSVERPDGSNFTLKIRSTKLEDSAMYFCASSVRVYNEQFFGPGTRLTVL.